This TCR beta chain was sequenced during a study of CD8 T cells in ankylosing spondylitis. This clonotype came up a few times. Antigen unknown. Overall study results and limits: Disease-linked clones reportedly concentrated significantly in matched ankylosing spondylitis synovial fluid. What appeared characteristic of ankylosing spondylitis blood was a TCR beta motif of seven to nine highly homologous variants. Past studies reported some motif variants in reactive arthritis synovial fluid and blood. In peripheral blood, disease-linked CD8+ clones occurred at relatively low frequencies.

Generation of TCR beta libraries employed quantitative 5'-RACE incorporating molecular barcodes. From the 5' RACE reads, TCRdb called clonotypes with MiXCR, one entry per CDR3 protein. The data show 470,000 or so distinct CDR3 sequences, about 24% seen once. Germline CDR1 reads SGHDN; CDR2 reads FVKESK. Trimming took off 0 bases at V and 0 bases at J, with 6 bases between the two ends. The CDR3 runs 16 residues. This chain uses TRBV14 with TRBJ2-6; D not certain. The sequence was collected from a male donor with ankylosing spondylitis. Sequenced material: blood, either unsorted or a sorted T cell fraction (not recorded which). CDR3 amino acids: CASSQDRGSGANVLTF. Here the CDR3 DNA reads TGTGCCAGCAGCCAAGATCGAGGCTCTGGGGCCAACGTCCTGACTTTC.